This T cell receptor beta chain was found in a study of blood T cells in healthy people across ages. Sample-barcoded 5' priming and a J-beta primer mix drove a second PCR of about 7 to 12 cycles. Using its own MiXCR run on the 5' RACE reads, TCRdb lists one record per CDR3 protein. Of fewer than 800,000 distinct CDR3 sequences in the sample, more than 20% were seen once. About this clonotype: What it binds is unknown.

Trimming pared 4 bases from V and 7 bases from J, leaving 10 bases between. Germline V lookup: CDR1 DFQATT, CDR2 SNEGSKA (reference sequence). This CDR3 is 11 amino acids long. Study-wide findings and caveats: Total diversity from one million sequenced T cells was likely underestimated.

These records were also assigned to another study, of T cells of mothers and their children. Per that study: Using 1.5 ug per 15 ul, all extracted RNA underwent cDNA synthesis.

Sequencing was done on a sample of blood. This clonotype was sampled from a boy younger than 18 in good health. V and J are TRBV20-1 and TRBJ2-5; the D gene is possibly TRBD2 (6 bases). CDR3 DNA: TGCAGTGCTATACAGGAGGGGACCCAGTACTTC. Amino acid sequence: CSAIQEGTQYF.